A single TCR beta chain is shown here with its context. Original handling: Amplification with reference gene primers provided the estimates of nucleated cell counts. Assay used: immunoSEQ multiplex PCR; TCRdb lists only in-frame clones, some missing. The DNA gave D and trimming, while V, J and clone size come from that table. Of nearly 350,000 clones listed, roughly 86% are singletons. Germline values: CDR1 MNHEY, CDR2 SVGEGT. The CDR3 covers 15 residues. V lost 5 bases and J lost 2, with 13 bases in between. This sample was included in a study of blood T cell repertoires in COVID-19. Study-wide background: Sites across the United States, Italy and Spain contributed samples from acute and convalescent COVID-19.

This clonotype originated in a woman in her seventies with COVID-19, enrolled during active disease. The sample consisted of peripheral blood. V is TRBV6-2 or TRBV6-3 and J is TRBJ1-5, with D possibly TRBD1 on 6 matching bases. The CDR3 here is CASSQGRSGNQPQHF. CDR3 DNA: TGTGCCAGCAGTCAGGGGAGATCGGGCAATCAGCCCCAGCATTTT.